This TCR beta chain stems from a study of early T cells in non-severe SARS-CoV-2 infection. Study details: Sequenced bulk RNA came from whole blood that was unsorted, and chains were unpaired.

Germline-derived CDR1 and CDR2 are WNHNN and SYGVQD (reference sequence). V lost 7 bases and J lost 5, with 21 bases in between. The CDR3 is 15 amino acids. Unique molecular identifiers were added to individual cDNA molecules. TCRdb reprocessed the 5' RACE reads via MiXCR and lists one record per CDR3 protein. The sample holds roughly 20,000 distinct CDR3 sequences; less than 7.5% are singletons and the top ten take about 14%. Details on this clonotype: The antigen is unknown.

Study-level points and caveats: Private and CD4 specificities were missed by VDJdb matching, which favored anti-spike CD8 responses.

The receptor's source is an adult who was a healthcare worker with PCR-confirmed SARS-CoV-2 infection or an uninfected control (not recorded which). Sequenced here: whole blood, sampled at baseline. V usage is TRBV10-1 and J usage is TRBJ2-7, with TRBD1 as a possible D gene (6 bases). The CDR3 nucleotides are TGCGCCAGCACCAAAGGCTCAGGGGAAGACAACGAGCAGTACTTC. Encoded protein: CASTKGSGEDNEQYF.